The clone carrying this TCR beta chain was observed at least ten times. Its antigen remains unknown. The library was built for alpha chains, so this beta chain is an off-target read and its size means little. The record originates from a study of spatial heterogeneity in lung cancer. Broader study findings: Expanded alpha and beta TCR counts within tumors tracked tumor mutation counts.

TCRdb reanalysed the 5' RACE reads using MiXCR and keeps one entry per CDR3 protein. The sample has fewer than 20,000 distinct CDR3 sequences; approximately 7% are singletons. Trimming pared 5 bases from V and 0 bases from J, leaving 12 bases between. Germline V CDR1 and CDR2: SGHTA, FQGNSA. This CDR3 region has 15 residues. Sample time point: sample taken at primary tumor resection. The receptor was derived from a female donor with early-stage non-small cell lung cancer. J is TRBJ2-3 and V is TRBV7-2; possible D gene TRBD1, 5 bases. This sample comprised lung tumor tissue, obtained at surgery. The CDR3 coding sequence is TGTGCCAGCAGCCTCCGGTGGGGCAGCACAGATACGCAGTATTTT. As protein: CASSLRWGSTDTQYF.